This T cell receptor (beta chain) appears in the sequencing data of a study of T cells in Graves' hyperthyroidism and ophthalmopathy (dated by TCRdb to about 2019). Regarding the study in general: Peripheral blood was collected at initial diagnosis, before any treatment. An independent validation cohort of 18 to 20 hyperthyroidism patients and some 15 patients who later progressed to ophthalmopathy tested prospective prediction of ophthalmopathy. The 90 to 100 discovery patients were randomly divided into training and test sets at a 7:3 ratio. TCR V-J signatures able to tell the groups apart were searched for in a discovery cohort of approximately 95 patients, of whom 43 had Graves' ophthalmopathy and around 57 had stable Graves' hyperthyroidism. Thyroid tissue and blood T-cell repertoires from several Graves' hyperthyroidism patients were also compared in the study. After blood sampling, hyperthyroidism patients were treated with methimazole at a starting dose of 30 mg daily, and ophthalmopathy patients were treated with high-dose intravenous methylprednisolone. The paper describes TCR Vbeta CDR3 sequencing of 135 peripheral blood samples, made up of around 41 ophthalmopathy patients, 70 to 75 hyperthyroidism patients and 17 progressor patients.

A patient counted as having stable Graves' hyperthyroidism if no progression to ophthalmopathy occurred over 18 months of follow-up. Hyperthyroidism patients were aged 18 to 65 years and newly diagnosed, with disease duration of less than 2 months. Exclusion was applied to patients with uncontrolled infections, other autoimmune diseases, pregnancy or lactation. Diagnoses were based on clinical symptoms, serum thyroxine and TRAb, thyroid ultrasound and orbital computed tomography. Ficoll-Paque density gradient centrifugation was used to isolate PBMCs from about 10 ml of fresh peripheral blood. Trizol reagent was used to extract total RNA, and RNA quality was then checked on an Agilent 2100 Bioanalyzer. The full study reports these points: Blood samples also contained most of the expanded thyroid clonotypes (frequency above 0.001), which suggests that blood repertoires may reflect thyroid immune responses. Ophthalmopathy was separated from stable hyperthyroidism by a 13 V-J signature model, with 87.88% sensitivity and roughly 84% specificity obtained in cross-validation and 80%/75% obtained in testing. In validation, the model predicted progression to ophthalmopathy with around 71% sensitivity and about 73% specificity, a median of around six months before onset. Sample size was not statistically predetermined, and investigators were not blinded to group allocation.

TCR beta CDR3 regions were amplified from RNA transcripts. The TCR CDR3 was subjected to a first round of RT-PCR using the HTBI primer set and the Qiagen OneStep RT-PCR kit. Libraries were constructed in a second round of multiplex PCR, after which size selection and purification were carried out. Sequencing of the libraries was done on an Illumina HiSeq2000 using paired-end 100 bp reads. Per the original workflow: SOAPnuke was used to process the raw data, throwing out any read that contained adapters or uncalled bases, had a mean Phred below 15, or lacked an exact constant-primer or identifier match. COPE v1.2.5 was used to merge the high-quality paired reads, and each unique nucleotide sequence was defined as a clonotype. MiTCR v1.1 was used to align clonotypes to the IMGT TRBV, TRBD and TRBJ reference segments. The analysis was restricted to V-J combinations with a frequency above 0.0001, which together covered about 99% of the repertoires. A TCS score was defined as the ratio of F50 (clonal expansion) to E x V (chaos), with BLOSUM62-based TCRdist applied between CDR3 peptides within each V-J. Welch's t-statistics and random forest reduced some 510 V-J features to roughly 13, which were used in a naive Bayes classifier (R e1071). In-frame beta chains were kept once TCRdb had trimmed the public reads at Q25 with fastp and called clones with MiXCR. CDR3 protein duplicates are merged, each entry listing the most common genes and DNA. The V and J calls follow TCRdb's processing rather than the paper's. The sample has 400,000 to 550,000 distinct CDR3 sequences on record, roughly 14% of them singletons. 17% of the sample rests with the top ten.

As for this clonotype: Its antigen remains unidentified. Per-base quality was not reported, and no clone a single base away is much larger than it.

The material sequenced was blood. This clonotype was sampled from a woman in her late teens or twenties with Graves' hyperthyroidism.

CDR3 region: CASSQDSSFNQPQHF. The DNA reads as follows: TGCGCCAGCAGCCAAGATTCTTCCTTCAATCAGCCCCAGCATTTT. Recombination connected TRBV4-3 to TRBJ1-5, with the D segment identity uncertain. V loses 0 bases of germline sequence and J loses 3 bases, and the interval between the two ends is 9 bases. The CDR3 has 15 amino acids, counting the end cysteine and phenylalanine. Just CDR3 DNA is preserved here, 45 bases in frame from base 1. Via the germline V gene, CDR1 is LGHNA and CDR2 YSLEER.